Below are 12 T cell receptor beta chains sequenced from a single sample in a study of blood T cell repertoires in COVID-19. TCRdb's table, derived via immunoSEQ multiplex PCR, lists solely in-frame clones and lacks some. The sample contains 270,000 or so clones, roughly 90% of which appear only once. The sample taken for sequencing was PBMCs or T cells enriched from blood (not recorded which). Receptors were obtained from a woman in her thirties or forties with acute COVID-19.

The chain uses TRBV7-9 and TRBJ2-2; 10 bases are a match to TRBD1. The junction had 7 bases not matched to a gene; V was cut back by 4 bases and J by 2 bases. The CDR3 totals 17 residues. Germline V gene sequence: CDR1 SEHNR, CDR2 FQNEAQ (reference sequence). The DNA for the CDR3 is TGTGCCAGCAGCTACCGGGACAGGGGAGGTAACACCGGGGAGCTGTTTTTT. Translation gives CASSYRDRGGNTGELFF.

The rearrangement joins TRBV19 to TRBJ1-3, with no clear D. Trimming removed 9 bases at V and 4 bases at J, with 13 bases between. This CDR3 has 13 residues. From germline, CDR1 is LNHDA and CDR2 SQIVND (reference sequence). CDR3 DNA: TGTGCCAGCCGATTGAGTTACGGAAACACCATATATTTT. As protein: CASRLSYGNTIYF. Drawing the rest from reference TRBV19 and TRBJ1-3, the complete variable domain is DGGITQSPKYLFRKEGQNVTLSCEQNLNHDAMYWYRQDPGQGLRLIYYSQIVNDFQKGDIAEGYSVSREKKESFPLTVTSAQKNPTAFYLCASRLSYGNTIYFGEGSWLTVV.

The chain links TRBV5-1 to TRBJ2-7, with D possibly matching TRBD2 (5 bases). CDR3 length: 14 amino acids. Trimming took 6 bases from V and 6 from J, leaving 19 bases between them. Germline V CDR1 and CDR2: SGHRS, YFSETQ. In nucleotides, the CDR3 is TGCGCCAGCACCCGCGGGCCCACAACGGGCGAGCAGTACTTC. It codes for CASTRGPTTGEQYF.

This clone was counted once. The V gene is TRBV5-5, the J gene TRBJ1-1, with a weak D call TRBD1 (5 bases). V was trimmed by 4 bases and J by 2 bases, leaving 18 bases between them. The germline V gene has CDR1 SGHKS and CDR2 YYEKEE (reference sequence). The CDR3 has 16 residues. In DNA, the CDR3 is TGTGCCAGCAGCGTTGCAACCCCGGGGGGAAACACTGAAGCTTTCTTT. Translation: CASSVATPGGNTEAFF.

This clone was observed a single time. The J gene is TRBJ1-2, the V gene TRBV19; TRBD1 matches 7 bases. Germline CDR1 reads LNHDA; CDR2 reads SQIVND (reference sequence). This CDR3 is 13 amino acids long. Trimming took 4 bases from V and 4 from J; bases not matched to a gene: 3. The DNA for the CDR3 is TGTGCCAGTAGTAAGGGGGCCTTCTATGGCTACACCTTC. Its protein is CASSKGAFYGYTF.

The gene calls are TRBV5-4 and TRBJ2-2; 7 bases fit TRBD1. Germline V gene data show CDR1 as SGHNT and CDR2 as YYREEE (reference sequence). The J segment lost 3 bases and the V segment lost 4 bases, leaving 6 bases of the junction unmatched. The CDR3 totals 15 residues. For the CDR3, the DNA is TGTGCCAGCAGCAAGACAGGGATTTACACCGGGGAGCTGTTTTTT. It is translated as CASSKTGIYTGELFF.

This clone has just one count. This chain uses TRBV2 with TRBJ1-5; tentatively, D is TRBD1 (5 bases). CDR1 is SNHLY and CDR2 is FYNNEI in the germline V gene. The length of the CDR3 is 15 residues. The V and J ends lost 5 bases and 1 base respectively, with 12 bases between them. The CDR3 spells CASSYRILSNQPQHF. CDR3 in DNA: TGTGCCAGCAGTTACAGGATCCTAAGCAATCAGCCCCAGCATTTT.

This rearrangement joins TRBV18 to TRBJ2-3; a weak D match, TRBD2 (5 bases). The CDR3 has 14 residues. The V and J ends lost 5 bases and 0 bases respectively, with 9 bases between them. CDR1 KGHSH and CDR2 LQKENI come from the germline V gene. CDR3 bases: TGTGCCAGCTCAGGCCGGACTAGCACAGATACGCAGTATTTT. The encoded protein is CASSGRTSTDTQYF. Full variable domain (remainder filled in from reference TRBV18 and TRBJ2-3): NAGVMQNPRHLVRRRGQEARLRCSPMKGHSHVYWYRQLPEEGLKFMVYLQKENIIDESGMPKERFSAEFPKEGPSILRIQQVVRGDSAAYFCASSGRTSTDTQYFGPGTRLTVL.

As regards this clone: This same CDR3 is encoded by further DNA sequences in the sample. V and J are TRBV7-2 and TRBJ1-2, with D possibly TRBD1 on 6 matching bases. V lost 5 bases and J lost 2, with 9 bases in between. The V gene's germline CDR1 is SGHTA and CDR2 FQGNSA. This CDR3 spans 13 amino acids. The DNA for the CDR3 is TGTGCCAGCAGCCCGGACAGAAACTATGGCTACACCTTC. Translating gives CASSPDRNYGYTF.

This chain joins TRBV4-3 and TRBJ1-5; D gene unclear. V was cut by 1 base and J by 6 bases, with 10 bases left in between. The CDR3 consists of 14 residues. Per the germline V gene, CDR1 is LGHNA and CDR2 is YSLEER. In DNA form, the CDR3 reads TGCGCCAGCAGCCAAGTTGCTAGTGGTCAGCCCCAGCATTTT. Translation gives CASSQVASGQPQHF.

The chain is built from TRBV7-9 and TRBJ2-5; 11 bases are a match to TRBD2. Germline CDR1 is SEHNR and CDR2 is FQNEAQ (reference sequence). The J segment lost 5 bases and the V segment lost 6 bases, leaving 8 bases of the junction unmatched. The CDR3 spans 15 residues. The CDR3 DNA follows: TGTGCCAGCAGTCGTAAACTAGCGGGGGCCGAGACCCAGTACTTC. Its translation: CASSRKLAGAETQYF.

The rearrangement uses TRBV7-9 and TRBJ2-1; TRBD2 aligns across 13 bases. The CDR3 spans 16 residues. V shed 3 bases and J 2 bases; nucleotides not matched to a gene: 1. CDR1 is SEHNR and CDR2 is FQNEAQ in the germline V gene (reference sequence). CDR3 amino acids: CASSLGTSGAYNEQFF. The CDR3 DNA is TGTGCCAGCAGCTTGGGGACTAGCGGGGCCTACAATGAGCAGTTCTTC.